The source of this T cell receptor (beta chain) is a study of T cell responses to AZD1222 COVID-19 vaccine. Here immunoSEQ multiplex PCR was the method, and the copy in TCRdb shows in-frame clones only, minus some. Here the sample spans approximately 110,000 clones, about nine tenths being singletons. Concerning this clone itself: The antigen remains undetermined.

The germline CDR1 and CDR2 sequences are SGHNT and YYREEE (reference sequence). The CDR3 has 16 amino acids. The junction had 6 bases not matched to a gene; V was cut back by 0 bases and J by 2 bases. Broader study findings: Vaccine-associated CD4 TCRs ranged over spike, dominating at 160-218 and 743-854. All repertoire sampling was performed exclusively after the peak T cell response.

Sample: peripheral blood, taken on day 0 of AZD1222 vaccination. This TCR was recovered from an adult in good health. The chain employs TRBV5-4 and TRBJ2-3, with 7 bases matching TRBD2. CDR3 residues: CASSLAREVYTDTQYF. CDR3 sequence (DNA): TGTGCCAGCAGCTTGGCTCGGGAGGTCTACACAGATACGCAGTATTTT.